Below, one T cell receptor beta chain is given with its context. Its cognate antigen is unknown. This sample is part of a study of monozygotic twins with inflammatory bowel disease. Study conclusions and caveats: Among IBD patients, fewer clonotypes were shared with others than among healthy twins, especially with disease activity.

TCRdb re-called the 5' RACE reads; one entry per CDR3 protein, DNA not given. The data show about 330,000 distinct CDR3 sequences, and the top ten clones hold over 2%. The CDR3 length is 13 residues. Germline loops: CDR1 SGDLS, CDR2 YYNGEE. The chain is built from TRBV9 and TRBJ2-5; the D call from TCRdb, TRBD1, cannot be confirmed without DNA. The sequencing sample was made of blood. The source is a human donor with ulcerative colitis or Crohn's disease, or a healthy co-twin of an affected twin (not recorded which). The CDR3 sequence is CASSGTAKETQYF.